This is a list of T cell receptor beta chains from one sample in a study of cytotoxic CD8 clonotypes in ibrutinib-treated CLL. Using immunoSEQ multiplex PCR, the repertoire was profiled, and TCRdb retains in-frame clones only, with some absent. The table has some 300,000 clones, 80% seen once; the top ten hold 6.5% to 8.5%. The sequenced sample was PBMCs, obtained before ibrutinib treatment. The source of these receptors is a human donor with chronic lymphocytic leukemia. Both conserved end residues are part of each CDR3. A D gene is named only where the DNA matches it firmly. Only part of the rows carry a size: once, few, many, or a class if the clone is expanded.

>TRBV4-2|once|TRBD2|TRBJ2-3
TGTGCCAGCAGCCAAGATCCCGGGACTAGCGGGATGAAGAGCACAGATACGCAGTATTTT
CASSQDPGTSGMKSTDTQYF
>TRBV5-1|-|-|TRBJ2-2
TGCGCCAGCAGCCCCCGGGACTTCTCAGGGGAGCTGTTTTTT
CASSPRDFSGELFF
>TRBV7-9|-|-|TRBJ1-2
TGTGCCAGCAGCTTAGTCCCTCAGTGGGTCTATGGCTACACCTTC
CASSLVPQWVYGYTF
>TRBV11-2|-|-|TRBJ2-7
TGTGCCAGCAGCCGGCGGGCGGGACGCAACTACGAGCAGTACTTC
CASSRRAGRNYEQYF
>TRBV10-1|once|TRBD1|TRBJ1-1
TGCGCCAGCAGTGAATCGACAGGGTATTCGACTGAAGCTTTCTTT
CASSESTGYSTEAFF
>TRBV2|-|-|TRBJ1-1
TGTGCCAGCAGTGAAGCAGGGGCGGGAGCTAAATGGAACACTGAAGCTTTCTTT
CASSEAGAGAKWNTEAFF
>TRBV6-4|-|-|TRBJ1-1
TGTGCCAGCAGTGATGGGAAGGGGCGCGAGCAAGAAGCTTTCTTT
CASSDGKGREQEAFF
>TRBV4-3|-|TRBD2|TRBJ2-7
TGCGCCAGCAGCCAATTCCCGGCGGGAGGGCCGTCGGGCGAGCAGTACTTC
CASSQFPAGGPSGEQYF
>TRBV7-8|-|TRBD1|TRBJ1-1
TGTGCCAGCAGCAGACGGACAGGCAACACTGAAGCTTTCTTT
CASSRRTGNTEAFF
>TRBV5-4|once|TRBD2|TRBJ2-2
TGTGCCAGCAGCCCGGGACTAGCGGGAGAGACCGGGGAGCTGTTTTTT
CASSPGLAGETGELFF
>TRBV10-3|-|-|TRBJ2-3
TGTGCCATCAGGACAGATAGCACAGATACGCAGTATTTT
CAIRTDSTDTQYF
>TRBV6-5|-|TRBD1|TRBJ2-7
TGTGCCAGCAGGCCGGACAGGGGAACCTACGAGCAGTACTTC
CASRPDRGTYEQYF
>TRBV28|once|-|TRBJ2-7
TGTGCCAGCAGCTCCAACACATACGAGCAGTACTTC
CASSSNTYEQYF
>TRBV7-9|-|-|TRBJ1-2
TGTGCCAGCAGCTTAGTATGGGGAAACCTCCTTAACTATGGCTACACCTTC
CASSLVWGNLLNYGYTF
>TRBV6-5|-|-|TRBJ1-4
TGTGCCAGCAGTTACTCGCCAGGCACTAATGAAAAACTGTTTTTT
CASSYSPGTNEKLFF
>TRBV7-9|once|-|TRBJ2-2
TGTGCCAGCAGCCTGGCTTACGCGATGGGGGAGCTGTTTTTT
CASSLAYAMGELFF